This TCR beta chain was sequenced in a study of CD8 T cells in Susac syndrome. A quantity of about 0.5 to 1 ug RNA underwent reverse transcription using random hexamers. It was immunoSEQ multiplex PCR that amplified TCR beta CDR3 across 54 Vbeta and 13 Jbeta. In TCRdb, the immunoSEQ multiplex PCR reads were re-called with MiXCR into one record per CDR3 protein. In the table there are around 99,000 distinct CDR3 sequences, about 95% of which are singletons. Sequencing of TCR beta drew on CD8+ and CD4+ T cells from blood. Healthy donors served as age- and sex-matched controls. In contrast to the negatively isolated CD8+ and CD4+ T cells, TEMRA cells were FACS-enriched. CDR3 length: 16 residues. Trimming stripped 0 bases from V and 2 bases from J, with 14 bases between. The germline gives CDR1 MNHEY, CDR2 SVGAGI.

V gene TRBV6-5 combines with J gene TRBJ2-7, with D tentatively TRBD2 (6 bases). The TCR comes from a human donor in good health. The sample comprised CD4+ T cells from PBMCs. The DNA for the CDR3 is TGTGCCAGCAGTTACTCCTCGGGACTTGGGCCCTACGAGCAGTACTTC. Its translation: CASSYSSGLGPYEQYF.